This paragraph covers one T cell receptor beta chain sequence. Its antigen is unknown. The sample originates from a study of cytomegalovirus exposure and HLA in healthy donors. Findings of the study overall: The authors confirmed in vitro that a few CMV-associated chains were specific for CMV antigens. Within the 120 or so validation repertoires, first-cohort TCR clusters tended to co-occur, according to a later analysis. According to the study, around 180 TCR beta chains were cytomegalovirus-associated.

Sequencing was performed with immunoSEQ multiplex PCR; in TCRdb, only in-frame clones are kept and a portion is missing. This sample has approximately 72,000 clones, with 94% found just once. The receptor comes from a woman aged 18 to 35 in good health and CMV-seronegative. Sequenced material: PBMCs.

The CDR3 DNA is TGCGCCAGCAGCTTGGTGGGGGGGGAAACTGAAGCTTTCTTT. This encodes CASSLVGGETEAFF. J is TRBJ1-1 and V is TRBV5-1, with D possibly being TRBD1 (5 bases). Per the germline V gene, CDR1 is SGHRS and CDR2 is YFSETQ. Trimming took off 0 bases at V and 5 bases at J, with 11 bases between the two ends. The CDR3 has 14 amino acids.